The text below deals with one T cell receptor (beta chain). In assigning cohorts, the study relied on participant-reported clinical history. Germline lookup yields CDR1 SGHAT and CDR2 FQNNGV. V shed 5 bases and J shed 9 bases, with 11 bases lying between them. The CDR3 sequence is 12 residues long. Here immunoSEQ multiplex PCR was the method, and the copy in TCRdb shows in-frame clones only, minus some. Of 350,000 to 500,000 clones in the sample, about 88% are singletons; the top ten hold approximately 1.5%. The sample comes from a study of blood T cell repertoires in COVID-19. Study context: The samples span acute and convalescent COVID-19 from the United States, Italy and Spain.

Specimen: PBMCs or T cells enriched from blood (not recorded which). This chain joins TRBV11-2 and TRBJ1-5, with D unresolved. This sequence was found in a young woman who had been exposed to COVID-19. Written as DNA, the CDR3 is TGTGCCAGCAGCCAACCTCCGGGGCCCCAGCATTTT. Protein: CASSQPPGPQHF. Complete variable domain (other parts from reference TRBV11-2 and TRBJ1-5): EAGVAQSPRYKIIEKRQSVAFWCNPISGHATLYWYQQILGQGPKLLIQFQNNGVVDDSQLPKDRFSAERLKGVDSTLKIQPAKLEDSAVYLCASSQPPGPQHFGDGTRLSIL.